This TCR beta chain was recorded in a study of cytomegalovirus exposure and HLA in healthy donors. Study-level results: It was reportedly the case that the classifier diagnosed cytomegalovirus status with high specificity and sensitivity. Whilst most TCR sequences proved rare, a subset of public TCRs occurred across many donors. Cytomegalovirus-associated status was assigned to some 160 TCR beta chains.

CDR3 length: 15 residues. Trimming left V 5 bases short and J 6 bases short, with 18 bases between. CDR1 and CDR2 from the germline V gene are MNHEY and SMNVEV (reference sequence). Measured with immunoSEQ multiplex PCR; TCRdb has only the in-frame clones, and not every one. The sample has 100,000 to 120,000 clones, roughly 88% seen once. For this clone: Antigen: not known.

Source material: PBMCs. This sequence was found in a woman in her late teens or twenties in good health and CMV-seronegative. The chain carries TRBV27 and TRBJ2-3; possibly TRBD2 for D (5 bases). This CDR3 is CASSTLNSVADTQYF. The DNA of the CDR3 is TGTGCCAGCAGTACGCTTAACTCGGTAGCGGATACGCAGTATTTT.